The present T cell receptor beta chain was sequenced within a study of radiation and T cells in renal cell carcinoma. Study observations and caveats: In blood, top tumor clones expanded by 2 weeks, shrinking by 4.

The V and J ends lost 6 bases and 8 bases respectively, with 14 bases between them. Germline-derived CDR1 and CDR2 are MNHEY and SVGAGI. This CDR3 comprises 13 residues. The data were produced by immunoSEQ multiplex PCR, yet TCRdb's version contains in-frame clones alone and is incomplete. The sample holds roughly 150,000 clones, about 88% seen once. This clone was picked up one time. Its antigen is unknown. Specified time point: baseline pretreatment blood. The treatment was: 15 Gy SBRT to primary tumor, nephrectomy 4 weeks later. Blood was sampled at baseline, 2 weeks and 4 weeks after SBRT. The tumor was a clear cell renal cell carcinoma.

This sample comprised blood, obtained from a patient whose treatment included radiotherapy and nephrectomy. This clonotype was sampled from a woman aged 70-85 years with renal cell carcinoma. The rearrangement uses TRBV6-5 and TRBJ2-1; perhaps TRBD1 as D (5 bases). The DNA of the CDR3 is TGTGCCAGCAGCCACCCAGGGCTAGATGAGCAGTTCTTC. The encoded protein is CASSHPGLDEQFF.